The present T cell receptor (beta chain) was sequenced within a study of control samples from healthy donors and cancer patients. Some clones are missing from TCRdb's copy, which holds only in-frame ones; the method was immunoSEQ multiplex PCR. The sample lists over 85,000 clones, approximately 87% occurring once. The source material was PBMCs. The source of this sequence is a woman aged 55-75 years with lung cancer.

The CDR3: CATHSGVAGVGRDTQYF. CDR3 DNA: TGTGCCACCCACTCTGGAGTAGCGGGAGTCGGGAGAGATACGCAGTATTTT. V is TRBV10-3 and J is TRBJ2-3, with 9 nucleotides matching TRBD2. Germline values: CDR1 ENHRY, CDR2 SYGVKD. This CDR3 region has 17 residues. With 10 bases clipped from V and 5 bases from J, the junction kept 19 bases outside the gene matches.